These T cell receptor beta chains were read from a single sample in a study of CD8 T cells in Susac syndrome. Via MiXCR, TCRdb re-called the immunoSEQ multiplex PCR reads, giving one row per CDR3 protein. Among about 140,000 distinct CDR3 sequences listed, about 93% were seen once. The sequenced sample consisted of CD8+ T cells from PBMCs. The source is a human donor in good health. The CDR3 runs from the conserved cysteine through the conserved F or W. D genes are given only for firm matches. Some rows have no size entry. The others give once, few or many, or a class for an expanded clone.

d_call	v_call	j_call	clone_size	cdr3_nt	cdr3_aa
TRBD2	TRBV5-6	TRBJ2-7	.	TGTGCCAGCAGCGTCAGCGGGAGGGTGTTTGACGAGCAGTACTTC	CASSVSGRVFDEQYF
.	TRBV5-6	TRBJ1-1	.	TGTGCCAGCAGCCCAACAGAGATGAACACTGAAGCTTTCTTT	CASSPTEMNTEAFF
.	TRBV3-1	TRBJ2-1	.	TGTGCCAGCAGCCAAGACCAGGAACCCTGGAATGAGCAGTTCTTC	CASSQDQEPWNEQFF
TRBD2	TRBV4-1	TRBJ2-7	.	TGCGCCAGCAGCCAAGGCGGGAGACTTTACGAGCAGTACTTC	CASSQGGRLYEQYF
.	TRBV30	TRBJ2-3	.	TGTGCCAGGTCAGGGGGGGGAACAGATACGCAGTATTTT	CARSGGGTDTQYF
TRBD1	TRBV5-6	TRBJ2-7	.	TGTGCCAGCAGCGTCCTCCTCAGGGGGAATGAGCAGTACTTC	CASSVLLRGNEQYF
.	TRBV4-1	TRBJ2-2	.	TGCGCCAGCGGACTGTTCCCGAACACCGGGGAGCTGTTTTTT	CASGLFPNTGELFF
.	TRBV5-1	TRBJ1-5	.	TGCGCCAGTCCGGGACACTCCTCCGGAGCTACCCTTTGCAATCAGCCCCAGCATTTT	CASPGHSSGATLCNQPQHF
.	TRBV20-1	TRBJ1-1	.	TGCAGTGCTAGAGATAGGAAAACGGACAGTGAAGCTTTCTTT	CSARDRKTDSEAFF
TRBD2	TRBV20-1	TRBJ2-2	once	TGCAGTGGGACTAGCGGAAACACCGGGGAGCTGTTTTTT	CSGTSGNTGELFF
.	TRBV7-8	TRBJ2-4	.	TGTGCCAGCAGTGGTGGACGTCGGGGCAAAAACATTCAGTACTTC	CASSGGRRGKNIQYF
.	TRBV24-1	TRBJ2-2	.	TGTGCCACCAGTGACGAGAACACCGGGGAGCTGTTTTTT	CATSDENTGELFF
.	TRBV20-1	TRBJ2-1	once	TGCAGTGCTAGAGATCTGGGCAGCTCCTACAATGAGCAGTTCTTC	CSARDLGSSYNEQFF
.	TRBV20-1	TRBJ1-5	.	TGCAGTGCTAGATTGGGGAGCAATCAGCCCCAGCATTTT	CSARLGSNQPQHF
TRBD1	TRBV28	TRBJ2-5	.	TGTGCCACCACACAGGGGGCCGGCGAGACCCAGTACTTC	CATTQGAGETQYF
TRBD1	TRBV12-3/TRBV12-4	TRBJ2-7	.	TGTGCCAGCAGTCCCGGGACAGGGGAGGGTGAGCAGTACTTC	CASSPGTGEGEQYF
.	TRBV7-3	TRBJ2-7	.	TGTGCCAGCAGCTTAATCGCAGGCCCCCCTTACGAGCAGTACTTC	CASSLIAGPPYEQYF
TRBD2	TRBV20-1	TRBJ2-2	.	TGCAGTGCTAGAGACAGGACTAGCAGTTCCACCGGGGAGCTGTTTTTT	CSARDRTSSSTGELFF
TRBD2	TRBV12-3/TRBV12-4	TRBJ2-3	.	TGTGCCAGCAGTTTTTGGATTCTAGCGGTCGGCAGCACAGATACGCAGTATTTT	CASSFWILAVGSTDTQYF
.	TRBV29-1	TRBJ2-1	.	TGCAGCGTTGAAGAGGATACCAATGAACCGTTCTTC	CSVEEDTNEPFF
.	TRBV29-1	TRBJ1-5	.	TGCAGCGTTTCCCAAGGGACACTTGCGAGCAATCAGCCCCAGCATTTT	CSVSQGTLASNQPQHF
.	TRBV30	TRBJ2-7	.	TGTGCCTGGAGCGCAGGGCCCTACGAGCAGTACTTC	CAWSAGPYEQYF
.	TRBV27	TRBJ2-1	.	TGTGCCAGCAGTCCCACGGACAATGAGCAGTTCTTC	CASSPTDNEQFF
.	TRBV29-1	TRBJ2-1	.	TGCAGCGTTCTGGCCAGGGTGCTGGATGAGCAGTTCTTC	CSVLARVLDEQFF
.	TRBV29-1	TRBJ2-2	.	TGCAGCGCTGCACAGGCGAACACCGGGGAGCTGTTTTTT	CSAAQANTGELFF
TRBD1	TRBV6-2/TRBV6-3	TRBJ2-7	.	TGTGCCAGCAGTGTACGCCGGGGGACAGGCTCCTACGAGCAGTACTTC	CASSVRRGTGSYEQYF
TRBD2	TRBV27	TRBJ2-1	few	TGTGCCAGCAGTTCTTCTAGCGGGGGATACAATGAGCAGTTCTTC	CASSSSSGGYNEQFF
.	TRBV4-3	TRBJ2-1	.	TGCGCCAGCAGCCAAGATTGGGACACCTACAATGAGCAGTTCTTC	CASSQDWDTYNEQFF
.	TRBV25-1	TRBJ2-1	.	TGTGCCAGCAGTCACGGCGGTGAGCAGTTCTTC	CASSHGGEQFF
.	TRBV6-6	TRBJ2-1	few	TGTGCCAGCAGCCACACCTCTGAGCAGTTCTTC	CASSHTSEQFF
TRBD2	TRBV19	TRBJ2-1	.	TGTGCCGTCGGGACTAGCGGGGCGTACAATGAGCAGTTCTTC	CAVGTSGAYNEQFF
.	TRBV27	TRBJ1-1	.	TGTGCCAGCAGTTTAACAGCTGGGAACACTGAAGCTTTCTTT	CASSLTAGNTEAFF
TRBD2	TRBV19	TRBJ2-1	.	TGTGCCAGTAGTATGGGGATAGCGGGAGATGAGCAGTTCTTC	CASSMGIAGDEQFF
.	TRBV9	TRBJ1-1	.	TGTGCCAGCAGCGTACAAAGGAACACTGAAGCTTTCTTT	CASSVQRNTEAFF
TRBD1	TRBV27	TRBJ2-3	.	TGTGCCAGCCAAGGGACAGGGGGTATAGATACGCAGTATTTT	CASQGTGGIDTQYF
.	TRBV3-1	TRBJ1-4	.	TGTGCCAGCAGCCAAGAAGGACTTATGAATGAAAAACTGTTTTTT	CASSQEGLMNEKLFF
.	TRBV24-1	TRBJ1-2	.	TGTGCCACCAGTGAAGGGACCTATGGCTACACCTTC	CATSEGTYGYTF
.	TRBV12-3/TRBV12-4	TRBJ2-7	.	TGTGCCAGCAGTCCCATGTGGGAAGGTGAGAACGAGCAGTACTTC	CASSPMWEGENEQYF
TRBD2	TRBV25-1	TRBJ2-1	.	TGTGCCAGCAGTGAGGCGGGGGGCGAGCAGTTCTTC	CASSEAGGEQFF
TRBD1	TRBV28	TRBJ2-3	.	TGTGCCAGCACCTGGGACAGGGTCACAGATACGCAGTATTTT	CASTWDRVTDTQYF
.	TRBV20-1	TRBJ1-1	.	TGCAGTGCTAGAGGGGGGTATTGGGACACTGAAGCTTTCTTT	CSARGGYWDTEAFF
TRBD2	TRBV7-2	TRBJ2-2	.	TGTGCCAGCAGCCCCGGGGGGGTGACCGGGGAGCTGTTTTTT	CASSPGGVTGELFF
TRBD2	TRBV19	TRBJ2-1	.	TGTGCCAGTAGTATACTAGCGGGGTACAATGAGCAGTTCTTC	CASSILAGYNEQFF
.	TRBV24-1	TRBJ2-7	.	TGTGCCACCAGTGATTCCGGGACAGGTGGTACTAGCGGGTATTACGAGCAGTACTTC	CATSDSGTGGTSGYYEQYF
.	TRBV13	TRBJ2-1	.	TGTGCCAGCAGCTTTCCCCCGGACGGCCAAGAGCAGTTCTTC	CASSFPPDGQEQFF
TRBD2	TRBV6-5	TRBJ2-3	.	TGTGCCAGCAGTTACGGTAGCGGGAGGGCCCCAGATACGCAGTATTTT	CASSYGSGRAPDTQYF
.	TRBV6-5	TRBJ2-7	.	TGTGCCAGCAGTTACGGGGGTTCCTACGAGCAGTACTTC	CASSYGGSYEQYF
.	TRBV2	TRBJ2-1	.	TGTGCCAGCACCGGCACCCGGAACAATGAGCAGTTCTTC	CASTGTRNNEQFF
.	TRBV12-3/TRBV12-4	TRBJ2-5	.	TGTGCCAGCAGTTTTTGGGGGGCTGGGGAGACCCAGTACTTC	CASSFWGAGETQYF
TRBD1	TRBV12-3/TRBV12-4	TRBJ2-5	.	TGTGCCAGCAGACCAAGGACAGGGGGCCTGGAGACCCAGTACTTC	CASRPRTGGLETQYF
TRBD1	TRBV15	TRBJ2-5	once	TGTGCCACCAGCAGACCGGGACAGGGTCTCCCGACCCAGTACTTC	CATSRPGQGLPTQYF
TRBD1	TRBV7-2	TRBJ2-5	.	TGTGCCAGTGGACAGGGGGCGAAAGAGACCCAGTACTTC	CASGQGAKETQYF
.	TRBV2	TRBJ2-5	.	TGTGCCAGCAGAATTGGGAGATCGGAAGAGACCCAGTACTTC	CASRIGRSEETQYF
.	TRBV4-3	TRBJ2-3	.	TGCGCCAGCAGCCAAGATGGCAGGGACGAGACGCAGTATTTT	CASSQDGRDETQYF